The next 4 T cell receptor beta chains were all read from a single sample in a study of cytomegalovirus exposure and HLA in healthy donors. TCRdb keeps only in-frame clones here, not all; method: immunoSEQ multiplex PCR. The sample records more than 90,000 clones, around nine tenths being singletons. Sequencing was carried out using PBMCs. The receptors were gathered from a man aged 18-30 years in good health and CMV-seropositive.

The rearrangement uses TRBV18 and TRBJ1-5; 10 bases map to TRBD1. The ends lost 6 bases at V and 4 bases at J; junction bases unmatched: 6. Germline CDR1 reads KGHSH; CDR2 reads LQKENI. The length of the CDR3 is 15 residues. CDR3 residues: CASSRDRGLNQPQHF. The CDR3 region has the DNA TGTGCCAGCTCCCGGGACAGGGGATTGAATCAGCCCCAGCATTTT. The variable domain in full, with the rest retrieved from reference TRBV18 and TRBJ1-5, is NAGVMQNPRHLVRRRGQEARLRCSPMKGHSHVYWYRQLPEEGLKFMVYLQKENIIDESGMPKERFSAEFPKEGPSILRIQQVVRGDSAAYFCASSRDRGLNQPQHFGDGTRLSIL.

The chain uses TRBV28 and TRBJ2-7, with 10 nucleotides matching TRBD2. Trimming removed 6 bases from V and 7 bases from J; junction bases left unmatched: 9. Germline values: CDR1 MDHEN, CDR2 SYDVKM. This CDR3 is built from 14 residues. The CDR3 protein is CASRQIAGGFEQYF. CDR3 nucleotides: TGTGCCAGCAGACAGATAGCGGGGGGTTTTGAGCAGTACTTC.

V usage is TRBV5-1 and J usage is TRBJ2-1; the D gene is possibly TRBD2 (5 bases). V lost 0 bases to trimming and J lost 12 bases, with 19 bases between them. The CDR3 extends over 15 amino acids. Germline V CDR1 and CDR2: SGHRS, YFSETQ. The CDR3 loop reads CASSLALAEGGGQFF. For the CDR3, the DNA is TGCGCCAGCAGCTTGGCCCTAGCTGAAGGAGGTGGGCAGTTCTTC.

This clone was seen a single time. J is TRBJ1-6 and V is TRBV18; D not certain. V was clipped by 3 bases and J by 7 bases, with 13 bases between them. The CDR3 runs to 15 residues. Germline CDR1 and CDR2: KGHSH and LQKENI. CDR3 sequence: CASSPSSGGNSPLHF. The CDR3 nucleotides read TGTGCCAGCTCACCTTCTTCAGGTGGGAATTCACCCCTCCACTTT.